This T cell receptor (beta chain) was sequenced for a study of regulatory T cells in long-lasting Graves disease. Overall study context: Duration of antithyroid drug therapy among newly diagnosed Graves' patients was under 3 months.

Indicated time point: newly diagnosed GD, antithyroid drugs for less than 3 months. PBMC RNA served as the TCR library source. Overall study findings and caveats: Patients whose Graves' disease persisted exhibited lower TCR diversity than those newly diagnosed.

The table lists this clonotype with a count of one. The antigen is not known. This CDR3 is built from 13 residues. Trimming cost V 7 bases and J 0 bases, with 9 bases left between them. The germline V gene encodes CDR1 MNHEY and CDR2 SVGEGT. Libraries of TCR beta came from iRepertoire HTBI primers plus Arm-PCR of CDR3 regions. TCRdb fed the multiplex PCR reads into MiXCR, producing one record per CDR3 protein. The sample holds some 560,000 distinct CDR3 sequences, 16% seen once. These same data were also listed under a study on T cells in Graves' hyperthyroidism and ophthalmopathy.

The specimen comprised peripheral blood mononuclear cells (PBMCs), sampled at new diagnosis, from a patient treated with antithyroid drugs. This chain connects TRBV6-2 or TRBV6-3 to TRBJ1-2; D is unresolved. The clonotype originates from a woman in her forties or fifties with Graves disease. The CDR3 DNA reads TGTGCCAGCAATGCAGCGGCTAACTATGGCTACACCTTC. It specifies CASNAAANYGYTF.